These 20 T cell receptor beta chains originate from one sample sequenced in a study of T cell repertoires in cytomegalovirus infection. From the reads, TCRdb called clonotypes with MiXCR, one entry per CDR3 protein. The profile shows some 680,000 distinct CDR3 sequences, 35% of them singletons. Material: PBMCs. The receptors were gathered from a human donor in good health (CMV status not recorded). Some clones in this sample may be carry-over from other donors' samples.

This clonotype was seen ten or more times. The chain is built from TRBV6-1 and TRBJ1-2; a weak D match, TRBD1 (5 bases). The length of the CDR3 is 13 residues. V was shortened by 2 bases and J by 7 bases, with 11 bases between the two germline ends. Germline V gene data show CDR1 as MNHNS and CDR2 as SASEGT. CDR3 sequence (DNA): TGTGCCAGCAGTGAATTGGGGGACGCTGGCTACACCTTC. It encodes CASSELGDAGYTF.

The chain recombines TRBV12-3 or TRBV12-4 with TRBJ2-5, with 10 bases matching TRBD1. Losses at the gene ends were 6 bases for V and 2 bases for J; bases not matched to a gene: 6. This CDR3 has 15 amino acids. The CDR3 DNA reads as TGTGCCAGCAGGACGACAGGGGGCCAGCAAGAGACCCAGTACTTC. It specifies CASRTTGGQQETQYF.

V is TRBV19 and J is TRBJ1-1; no clear D gene. This CDR3 is built from 15 residues. Looked up from germline, CDR1 is LNHDA and CDR2 is SQIVND (reference sequence). V lost 7 bases and J 4 bases, leaving 19 bases between the germline ends. The CDR3: CASIISAGLGTEAFF. The CDR3 DNA follows: TGTGCCAGTATTATCTCCGCGGGGTTGGGCACTGAAGCTTTCTTT.

This clonotype has more than one count but fewer than ten. The rearrangement uses TRBV6-1 and TRBJ2-2, with unresolved D. Germline CDR1 is MNHNS and CDR2 is SASEGT. There are 14 residues in the CDR3. Trimming pared 1 base from V and 1 base from J, leaving 4 bases between. CDR3 protein: CASSEGQNTGELFF. The CDR3 DNA is TGTGCCAGCAGTGAAGGACAGAACACCGGGGAGCTGTTTTTT.

This chain links TRBV7-6 with TRBJ2-1; TRBD2 agrees at 12 bases. Germline V gene lookup returns CDR1 SGHVS and CDR2 FNYEAQ. This CDR3 spans 16 amino acids. J lost 8 bases, V lost 1 base, and 6 bases had no gene match. CDR3: CASSLETSGGPYEQFF. The DNA of the CDR3 is TGTGCCAGCAGCTTAGAGACTAGCGGGGGTCCGTATGAGCAGTTCTTC.

This clonotype has a handful of counts. The chain recombines TRBV5-6 with TRBJ2-1; D may be TRBD1 (5 bases). The CDR3 length is 12 residues. CDR1 is SGHDT and CDR2 is YYEEEE in the germline V gene. V was shortened by 4 bases and J by 9 bases, with 11 bases between the two germline ends. CDR3 region: CASSPHRREQFF. The CDR3 nucleotides are TGTGCCAGCAGCCCACACAGGCGTGAGCAGTTCTTC.

About this clonotype: This could be a read error, since a much larger clone is one nucleotide away. V gene TRBV7-8 combines with J gene TRBJ2-7; perhaps TRBD2 as D (6 bases). Trimming took 3 bases from V and 3 from J, leaving 12 bases between them. Germline-derived CDR1 and CDR2 are SGHVS and FQNEAQ. The CDR3 sequence is 14 residues long. The CDR3 reads CASSFRLVGYEQYF. The CDR3, as DNA: TGTGCCAGCAGCTTTCGACTAGTCGGCTACGAGCAGTACTTC. The variable domain in full, completed from reference TRBV7-8 and TRBJ2-7, reads GAGVSQSPRYKVAKRGQDVALRCDPISGHVSLFWYQQALGQGPEFLTYFQNEAQLDKSGLPSDRFFAERPEGSVSTLKIQRTQQEDSAVYLCASSFRLVGYEQYFGPGTRLTVT.

The sample holds a few counts of this clonotype. The V call is TRBV4-1, the J call TRBJ1-2, with unresolved D. In germline, CDR1 is MGHRA, CDR2 YSYEKL. Trimming took 1 base from V and 6 from J, leaving 12 bases between them. The CDR3 spans 14 residues. CDR3 residues: CASSQVPRPDGYTF. Here the CDR3 DNA reads TGCGCCAGCAGCCAAGTACCGAGGCCGGATGGCTACACCTTC.

The rearrangement uses TRBV5-1 and TRBJ2-1; D is uncertain. Germline values: CDR1 SGHRS, CDR2 YFSETQ. CDR3 length: 15 amino acids. With 1 base removed from V and 4 bases from J, the gap between germline ends came to 12 bases. This CDR3 reads CASSLNGVPYNEQFF. In DNA, the CDR3 is TGCGCCAGCAGCTTGAACGGAGTACCGTACAATGAGCAGTTCTTC.

This clonotype has ten or more counts. The rearrangement uses TRBV7-2 and TRBJ1-5; D gene unclear. CDR1 and CDR2 from the germline V gene are SGHTA and FQGNSA. V shed 1 base and J shed 4 bases, with 11 bases lying between them. The CDR3 is made up of 15 amino acids. CDR3 sequence (DNA): TGTGCCAGCAGCTTAGATGGGCAGCCTAATCAGCCCCAGCATTTT. It codes for CASSLDGQPNQPQHF.

The rearrangement uses TRBV7-6 and TRBJ1-1, with a possible D match to TRBD1 (5 bases). V gave up 5 bases and J gave up 1 base, with 17 bases separating them. This CDR3 is 16 amino acids long. Per germline, CDR1 SGHVS and CDR2 FNYEAQ. In DNA, the CDR3 is TGTGCCAGCAGCCATCGGAGAGGGGCCGAGAACACTGAAGCTTTCTTT. Translating it yields CASSHRRGAENTEAFF.

The chain joins TRBV6-1 to TRBJ1-3, with D unresolved. This CDR3 comprises 15 residues. The V gene lost 5 bases and the J gene lost 0 bases, with 11 bases spanning the gap. Looked up from germline, CDR1 is MNHNS and CDR2 is SASEGT. CDR3 nucleotide sequence: TGTGCCAGCAGTCAAGGGTCTACCTCTGGAAACACCATATATTTT. Its translation: CASSQGSTSGNTIYF.

The chain is built from TRBV5-5 and TRBJ1-1, with unresolved D. V gave up 4 bases and J gave up 4 bases, with 14 bases separating them. The CDR3 is 14 residues long. CDR1 and CDR2 (germline): SGHKS, YYEKEE (reference sequence). CDR3 sequence (DNA): TGTGCCAGCAGCCCCTCCAAGATGGGCACTGAAGCTTTCTTT. Translation gives CASSPSKMGTEAFF.

Details on this clonotype: A much more abundant neighbour one base away suggests this may be a read error. The chain uses TRBV7-9 and TRBJ1-3; TRBD1 might be the D (5 bases). CDR3 size: 11 residues. Germline CDR1 SEHNR, CDR2 FQNEAQ (reference sequence). CDR3 sequence: CASILGDTIYF. The CDR3 bases are TGTGCCAGCATCTTAGGGGACACCATATATTTT. Complete variable domain (other parts from reference TRBV7-9 and TRBJ1-3): DTGVSQNPRHKITKRGQNVTFRCDPISEHNRLYWYRQTLGQGPEFLTYFQNEAQLEKSRLLSDRFSAERPKGSFSTLEIQRTEQGDSAMYLCASILGDTIYFGEGSWLTVV.

This clonotype was observed a handful of times. The genes are TRBV24-1 and TRBJ2-3, with D tentatively TRBD2 (5 bases). CDR1 KGHDR and CDR2 SFDVKD come from the germline V gene. The CDR3 spans 13 residues. Trimming shortened V by 9 bases and J by 7 bases, and 16 bases separated the two germline ends. This chain's CDR3 is CATSGYGMNTQYF. For the CDR3, the DNA is TGTGCCACCTCGGGATACGGCATGAATACGCAGTATTTT.

V usage is TRBV6-2 or TRBV6-3 and J usage is TRBJ1-3; no firm D call. Germline V CDR1 and CDR2: MNHEY, SVGEGT. The CDR3 runs 15 residues. V gave up 2 bases and J gave up 4 bases, with 12 bases separating them. The CDR3 DNA is TGTGCCAGCAGTTACGCGAGATCCTCCGGAAACACCATATATTTT. It is translated as CASSYARSSGNTIYF.

This clonotype has a handful of counts. In DNA, the CDR3 is TGTGCCAGCAGCTTAGATCGGACTAGCGGTTACGAGCAGTACTTC. This encodes CASSLDRTSGYEQYF. The chain joins TRBV11-2 to TRBJ2-7; 10 nucleotides match TRBD2. From germline, CDR1 is SGHAT and CDR2 FQNNGV. The CDR3 has 15 amino acids. V lost 0 bases, J lost 4 bases, and 3 bases stayed unmatched.

A word on this clonotype: With a much larger clone just one base away, this may be a read error. The V and J genes are TRBV7-2 and TRBJ1-5; no definite D call. Germline CDR1 SGHTA, CDR2 FQGNSA. CDR3 size: 15 residues. DNA for the CDR3: TGTGCCAGCAGCACGACGGTAGCTGCACGCCAGCCCAAGCATTTT. Translation gives CASSTTVAARQPKHF.

The V call is TRBV6-2 or TRBV6-3, the J call TRBJ2-7; TRBD1 or TRBD2 may be the D gene (5 bases each). Between the trimmed V and J ends, which lost 2 bases and 5 bases, there was a span of 16 bases. CDR1 is MNHEY and CDR2 is SVGEGT in the germline V gene. The CDR3 consists of 15 residues. DNA for the CDR3: TGTGCCAGCAGTTACGGTTTCGGGGCTGACGACGAGCAGTACTTC. Amino acid sequence: CASSYGFGADDEQYF.

This clonotype was recorded many times. The chain has TRBV7-2 and TRBJ1-2, with D unclear. V dropped 5 bases and J dropped 4 bases, with 14 bases sitting between them. The germline CDR1 and CDR2 sequences are SGHTA and FQGNSA. CDR3 length: 14 amino acids. The CDR3 region has the DNA TGTGCCAGCAGCGGTTTGGGAGTCGGCTATGGCTACACCTTC. This translates into CASSGLGVGYGYTF.